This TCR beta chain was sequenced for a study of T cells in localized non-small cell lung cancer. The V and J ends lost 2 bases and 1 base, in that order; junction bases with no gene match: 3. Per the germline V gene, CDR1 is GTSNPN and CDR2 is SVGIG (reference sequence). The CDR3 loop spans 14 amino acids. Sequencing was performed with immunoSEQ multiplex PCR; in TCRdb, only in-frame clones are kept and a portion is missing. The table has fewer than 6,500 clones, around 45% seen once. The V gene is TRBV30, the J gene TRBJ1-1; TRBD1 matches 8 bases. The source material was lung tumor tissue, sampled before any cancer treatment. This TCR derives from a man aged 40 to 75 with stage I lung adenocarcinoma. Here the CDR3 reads CAWSSGTGNTEAFF. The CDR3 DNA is TGTGCCTGGAGTTCTGGGACAGGGAACACTGAAGCTTTCTTT.